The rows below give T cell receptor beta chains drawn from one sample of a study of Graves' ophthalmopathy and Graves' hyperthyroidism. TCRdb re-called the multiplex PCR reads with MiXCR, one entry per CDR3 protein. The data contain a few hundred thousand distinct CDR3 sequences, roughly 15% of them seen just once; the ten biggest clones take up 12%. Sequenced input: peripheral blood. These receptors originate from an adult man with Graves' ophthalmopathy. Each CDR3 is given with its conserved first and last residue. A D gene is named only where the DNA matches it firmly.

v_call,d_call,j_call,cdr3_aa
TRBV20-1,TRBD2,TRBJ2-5,CSASLGGVGETQYF
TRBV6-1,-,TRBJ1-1,CASRTRTLNTEAFF
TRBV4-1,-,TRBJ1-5,CASSQTGTDSSPQHF
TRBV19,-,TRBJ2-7,CASSATGASYEQYF
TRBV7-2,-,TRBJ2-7,CASSLSGPMAEQYF
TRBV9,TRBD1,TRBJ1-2,CASSATGVRGYTF
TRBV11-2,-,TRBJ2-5,CASSLAPGLQETQYF
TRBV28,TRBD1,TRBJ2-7,CASRSLDRSSYEQYF
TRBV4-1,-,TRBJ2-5,CASSQDSSRRQETQYF
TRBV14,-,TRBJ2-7,CASSQVLGFYEQYF
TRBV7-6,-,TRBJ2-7,CASSPTSGDEQCF
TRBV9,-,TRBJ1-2,CASTPGVDNYGYTF
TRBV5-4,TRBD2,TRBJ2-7,CASSLESSGGYEQYF
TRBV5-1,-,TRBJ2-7,CASSYTPRVQVHEQYF
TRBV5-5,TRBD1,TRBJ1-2,CASSPRPGGLYGYTF
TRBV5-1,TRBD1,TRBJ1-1,CASSLEGTVNTEAFF
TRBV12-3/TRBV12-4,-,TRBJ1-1,CASSLRRGLGYTEAFF
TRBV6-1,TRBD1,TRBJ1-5,CASRTTGQGNQPQHF
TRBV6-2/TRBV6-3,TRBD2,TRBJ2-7,CASSYSSRNGDYYEQYF
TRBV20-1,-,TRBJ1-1,CSARDRRTRGTEAFF
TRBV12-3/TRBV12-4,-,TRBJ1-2,CASSFRGEYGYTF
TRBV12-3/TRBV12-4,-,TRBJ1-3,CASSSRTDSGNTIYF